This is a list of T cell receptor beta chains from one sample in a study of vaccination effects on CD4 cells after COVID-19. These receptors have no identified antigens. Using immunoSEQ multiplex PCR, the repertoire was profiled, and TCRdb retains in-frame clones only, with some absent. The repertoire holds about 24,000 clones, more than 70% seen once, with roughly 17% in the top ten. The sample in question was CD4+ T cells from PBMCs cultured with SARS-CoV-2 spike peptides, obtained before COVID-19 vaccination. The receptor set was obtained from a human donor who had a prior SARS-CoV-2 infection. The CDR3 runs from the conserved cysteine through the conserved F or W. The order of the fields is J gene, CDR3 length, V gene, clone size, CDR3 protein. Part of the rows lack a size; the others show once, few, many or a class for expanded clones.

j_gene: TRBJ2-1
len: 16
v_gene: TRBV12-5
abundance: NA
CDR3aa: CASGSLWGQTYNEQFF

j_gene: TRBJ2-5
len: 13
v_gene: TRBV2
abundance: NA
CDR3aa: CASSPDSGETQYF

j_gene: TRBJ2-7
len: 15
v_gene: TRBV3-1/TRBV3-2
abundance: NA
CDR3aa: CASSQVFSSDYEQYF

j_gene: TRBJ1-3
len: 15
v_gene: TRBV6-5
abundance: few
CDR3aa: CASSPPAGSGNTIYF

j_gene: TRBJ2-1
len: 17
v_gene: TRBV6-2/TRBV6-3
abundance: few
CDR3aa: CASSSYGQVLSYNEQFF

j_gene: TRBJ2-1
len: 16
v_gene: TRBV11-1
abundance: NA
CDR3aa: CASQALRPSSYNEQFF

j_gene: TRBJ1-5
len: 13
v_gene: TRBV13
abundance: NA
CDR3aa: CASSTQMDQPQHF

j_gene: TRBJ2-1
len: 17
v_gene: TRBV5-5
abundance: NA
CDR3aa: CASSAGARTGGFYEQFF

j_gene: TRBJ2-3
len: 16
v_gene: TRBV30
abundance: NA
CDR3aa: CAWRPPLAGWVDTQYF

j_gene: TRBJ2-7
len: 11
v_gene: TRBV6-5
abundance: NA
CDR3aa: CASSSRYEQYF

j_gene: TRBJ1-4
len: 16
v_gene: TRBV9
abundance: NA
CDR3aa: CASSVGGASSAEKLFF

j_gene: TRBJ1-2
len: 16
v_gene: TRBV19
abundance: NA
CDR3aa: CASSPDSSLAAYGYTF

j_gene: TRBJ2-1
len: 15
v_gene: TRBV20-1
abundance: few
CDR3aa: CSASRTGSSYNEQFF

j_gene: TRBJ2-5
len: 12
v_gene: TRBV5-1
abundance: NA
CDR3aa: CASSLDQETQYF

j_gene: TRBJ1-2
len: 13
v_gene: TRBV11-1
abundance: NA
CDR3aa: CASSLGMDGGYTF

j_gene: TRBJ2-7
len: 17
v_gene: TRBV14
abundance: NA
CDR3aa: CASSLRAAAPPIYEQYF

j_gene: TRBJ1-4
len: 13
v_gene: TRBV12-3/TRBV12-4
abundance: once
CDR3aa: CASRQGYGEKLFF

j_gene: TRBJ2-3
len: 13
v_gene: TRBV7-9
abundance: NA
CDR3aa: CASSRSGADTQYF

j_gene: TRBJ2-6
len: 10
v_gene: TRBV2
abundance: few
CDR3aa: CASGGNVLTF

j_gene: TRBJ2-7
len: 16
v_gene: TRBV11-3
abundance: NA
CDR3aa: CASSSRDRDLFGEQYF

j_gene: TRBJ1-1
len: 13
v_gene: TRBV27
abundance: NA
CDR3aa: CASSSQGSAEAFF

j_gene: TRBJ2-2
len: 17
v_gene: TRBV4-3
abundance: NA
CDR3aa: CASSQGRTSGSTGELFF

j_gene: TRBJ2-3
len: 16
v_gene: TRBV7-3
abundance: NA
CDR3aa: CASSPSRAQSMDTQYF

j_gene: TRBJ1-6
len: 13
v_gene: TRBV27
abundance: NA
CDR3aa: CASSRASNSPLHF

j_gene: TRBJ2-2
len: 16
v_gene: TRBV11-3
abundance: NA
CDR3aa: CASSLDGGRNTGELFF

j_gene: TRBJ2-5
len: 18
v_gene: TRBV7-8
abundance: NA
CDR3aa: CASSEPPVSRGLLKTQYF

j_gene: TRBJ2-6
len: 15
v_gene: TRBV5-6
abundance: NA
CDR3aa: CASSLGASGANVLTF

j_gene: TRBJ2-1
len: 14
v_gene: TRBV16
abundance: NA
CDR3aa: CASSQSRQDNEQFF

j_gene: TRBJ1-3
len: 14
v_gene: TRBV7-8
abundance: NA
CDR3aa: CASSPQSSGNTIYF

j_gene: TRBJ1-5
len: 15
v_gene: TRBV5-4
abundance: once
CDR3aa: CASSHGGGGNQPQHF

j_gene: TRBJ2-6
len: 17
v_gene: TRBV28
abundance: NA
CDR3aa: CASRPGPGRSGANVLTF

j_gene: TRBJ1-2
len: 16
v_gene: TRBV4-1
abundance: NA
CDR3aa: CASSQVRAGQGAGYTF

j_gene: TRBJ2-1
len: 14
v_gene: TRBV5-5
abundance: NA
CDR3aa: CASSAAGSYNEQFF

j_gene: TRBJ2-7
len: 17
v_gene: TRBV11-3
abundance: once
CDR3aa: CASSLGWLGRESYEQYF

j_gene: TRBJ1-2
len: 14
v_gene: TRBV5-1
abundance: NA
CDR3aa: CASAPPRGDYGYTF

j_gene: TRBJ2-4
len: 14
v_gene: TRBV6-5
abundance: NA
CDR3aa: CASSPRWAKNIQYF

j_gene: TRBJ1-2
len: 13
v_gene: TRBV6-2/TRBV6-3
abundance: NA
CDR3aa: CASSYWESNGYTF

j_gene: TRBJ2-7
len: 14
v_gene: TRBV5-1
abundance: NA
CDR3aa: CASSTGIRSYEQYF

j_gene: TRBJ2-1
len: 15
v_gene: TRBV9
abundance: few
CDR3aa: CASSVDPGAPNEQFF

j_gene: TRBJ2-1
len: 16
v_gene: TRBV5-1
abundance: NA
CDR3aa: CASSPAGIWSYNEQFF